This section outlines one T cell receptor beta chain sequence together with its context. The sample carries other DNA sequences with the same CDR3. This specimen comes from a study of cytomegalovirus exposure and HLA in healthy donors. Study-wide background: Inside one of the first data releases sat roughly 80 million unique TCRs taken from HLA-typed donors. Caucasian-associated ancestry cluster membership applied to about four fifths of some 400 genotyped donors.

PCR was performed using 60 Vbeta and 13 Jbeta primers. Some clones are missing from TCRdb's copy, which holds only in-frame ones; the method was immunoSEQ multiplex PCR. Here the sample spans around 250,000 clones, roughly 91% being singletons. Germline V gene sequence: CDR1 SGHDT, CDR2 YYEEEE. This CDR3 contains 14 residues. V lost 4 bases and J lost 3; bases outside the gene matches: 5. Sequencing input: PBMCs. This TCR was recovered from a girl aged 2-10 years in good health and CMV-seronegative. The chain uses TRBV5-6 and TRBJ1-1, with 8 bases that match TRBD1. The CDR3 region is CASSADRGYTEAFF. The DNA for the CDR3 is TGTGCCAGCAGCGCCGACAGGGGTTACACTGAAGCTTTCTTT.